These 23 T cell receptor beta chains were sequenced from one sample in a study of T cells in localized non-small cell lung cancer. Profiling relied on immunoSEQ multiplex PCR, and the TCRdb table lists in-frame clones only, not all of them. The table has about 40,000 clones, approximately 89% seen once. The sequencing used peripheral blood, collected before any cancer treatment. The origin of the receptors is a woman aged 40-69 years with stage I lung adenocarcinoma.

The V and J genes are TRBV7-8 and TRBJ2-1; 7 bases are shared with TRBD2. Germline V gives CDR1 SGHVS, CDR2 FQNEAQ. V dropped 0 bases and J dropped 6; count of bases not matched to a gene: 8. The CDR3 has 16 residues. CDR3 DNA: TGTGCCAGCAGCTTAGCGGGAGGGCTCCGGGGCAATGAGCAGTTCTTC. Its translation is CASSLAGGLRGNEQFF. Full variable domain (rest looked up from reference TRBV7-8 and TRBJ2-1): GAGVSQSPRYKVAKRGQDVALRCDPISGHVSLFWYQQALGQGPEFLTYFQNEAQLDKSGLPSDRFFAERPEGSVSTLKIQRTQQEDSAVYLCASSLAGGLRGNEQFFGPGTRLTVL.

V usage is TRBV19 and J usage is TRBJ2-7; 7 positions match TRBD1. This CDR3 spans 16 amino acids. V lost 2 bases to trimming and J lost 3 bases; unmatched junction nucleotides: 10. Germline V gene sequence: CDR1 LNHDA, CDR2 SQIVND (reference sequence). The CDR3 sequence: CASSISRGTRVYEQYF. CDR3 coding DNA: TGTGCCAGTAGTATAAGCAGGGGGACACGGGTCTACGAGCAGTACTTC.

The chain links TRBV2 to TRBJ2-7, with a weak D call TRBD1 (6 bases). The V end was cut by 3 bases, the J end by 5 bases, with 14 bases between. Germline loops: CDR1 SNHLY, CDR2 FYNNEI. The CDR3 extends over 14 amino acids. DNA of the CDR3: TGTGCCAGCAGTGACGCAGGGGCTCTCGACGAGCAGTACTTC. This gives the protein CASSDAGALDEQYF.

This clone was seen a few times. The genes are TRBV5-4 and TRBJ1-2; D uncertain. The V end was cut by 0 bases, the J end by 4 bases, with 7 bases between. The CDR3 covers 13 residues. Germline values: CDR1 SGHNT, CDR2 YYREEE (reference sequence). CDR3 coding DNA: TGTGCCAGCAGCTTGGTTGGGAGCTATGGCTACACCTTC. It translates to CASSLVGSYGYTF.

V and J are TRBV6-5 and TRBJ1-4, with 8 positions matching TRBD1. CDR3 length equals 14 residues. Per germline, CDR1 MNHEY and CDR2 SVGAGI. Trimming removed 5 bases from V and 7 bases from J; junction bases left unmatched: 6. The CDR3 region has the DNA TGTGCCAGCAGTAAGGCCAGGGGGCTTGAAAAACTGTTTTTT. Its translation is CASSKARGLEKLFF.

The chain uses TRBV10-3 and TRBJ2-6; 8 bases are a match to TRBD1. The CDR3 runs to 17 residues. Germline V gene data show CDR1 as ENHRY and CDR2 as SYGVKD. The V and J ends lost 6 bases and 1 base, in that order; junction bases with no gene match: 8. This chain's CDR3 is CAISFDQGASGANVLTF. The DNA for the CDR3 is TGTGCCATCAGCTTCGATCAGGGGGCGTCTGGGGCCAACGTCCTGACTTTC.

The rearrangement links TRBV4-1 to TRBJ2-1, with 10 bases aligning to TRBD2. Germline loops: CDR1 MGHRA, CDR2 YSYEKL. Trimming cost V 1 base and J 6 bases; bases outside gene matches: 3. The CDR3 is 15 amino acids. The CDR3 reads CASSQGLAGVNEQFF. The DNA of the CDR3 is TGCGCCAGCAGCCAAGGGCTAGCGGGAGTCAATGAGCAGTTCTTC.

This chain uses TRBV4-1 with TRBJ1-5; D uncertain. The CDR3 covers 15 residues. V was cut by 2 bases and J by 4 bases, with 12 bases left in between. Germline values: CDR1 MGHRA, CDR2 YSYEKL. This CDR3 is CASSQRQLGNQPQHF. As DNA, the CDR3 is TGCGCCAGCAGCCAAAGGCAACTCGGGAATCAGCCCCAGCATTTT.

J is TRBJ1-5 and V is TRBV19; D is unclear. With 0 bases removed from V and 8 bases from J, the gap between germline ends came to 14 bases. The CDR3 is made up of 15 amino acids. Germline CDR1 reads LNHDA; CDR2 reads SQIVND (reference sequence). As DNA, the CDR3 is TGTGCCAGTAGTATAGATCGCATCCCTCGAGAGCCCCAGCATTTT. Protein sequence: CASSIDRIPREPQHF. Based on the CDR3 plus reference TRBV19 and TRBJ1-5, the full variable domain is DGGITQSPKYLFRKEGQNVTLSCEQNLNHDAMYWYRQDPGQGLRLIYYSQIVNDFQKGDIAEGYSVSREKKESFPLTVTSAQKNPTAFYLCASSIDRIPREPQHFGDGTRLSIL.

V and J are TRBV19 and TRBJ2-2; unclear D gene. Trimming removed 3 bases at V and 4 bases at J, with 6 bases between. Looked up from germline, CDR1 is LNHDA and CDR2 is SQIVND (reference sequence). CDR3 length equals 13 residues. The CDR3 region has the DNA TGTGCCAGTAGTATCCCTCCCACCGGGGAGCTGTTTTTT. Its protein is CASSIPPTGELFF.

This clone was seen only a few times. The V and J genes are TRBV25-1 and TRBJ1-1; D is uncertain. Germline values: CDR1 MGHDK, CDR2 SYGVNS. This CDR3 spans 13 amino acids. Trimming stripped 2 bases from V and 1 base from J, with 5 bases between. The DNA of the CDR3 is TGTGCCAGCAGTGAAGGAGGGAACACTGAAGCTTTCTTT. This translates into CASSEGGNTEAFF. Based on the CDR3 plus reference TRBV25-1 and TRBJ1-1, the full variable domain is EADIYQTPRYLVIGTGKKITLECSQTMGHDKMYWYQQDPGMELHLIHYSYGVNSTEKGDLSSESTVSRIRTEHFPLTLESARPSHTSQYLCASSEGGNTEAFFGQGTRLTVV.

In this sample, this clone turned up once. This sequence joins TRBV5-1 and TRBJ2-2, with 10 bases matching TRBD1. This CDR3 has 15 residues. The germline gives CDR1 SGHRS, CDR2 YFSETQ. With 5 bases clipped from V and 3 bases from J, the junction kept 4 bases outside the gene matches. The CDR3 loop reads CASSPGTGDTGELFF. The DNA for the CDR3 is TGCGCCAGCAGTCCCGGGACAGGGGACACCGGGGAGCTGTTTTTT.

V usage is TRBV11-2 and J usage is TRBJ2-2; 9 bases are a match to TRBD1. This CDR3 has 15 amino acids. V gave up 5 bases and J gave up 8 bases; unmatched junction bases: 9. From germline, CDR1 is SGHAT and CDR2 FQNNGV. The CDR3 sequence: CASSRSGTGRGELFF. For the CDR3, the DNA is TGTGCCAGCAGCCGCTCCGGGACAGGGCGGGGGGAGCTGTTTTTT.

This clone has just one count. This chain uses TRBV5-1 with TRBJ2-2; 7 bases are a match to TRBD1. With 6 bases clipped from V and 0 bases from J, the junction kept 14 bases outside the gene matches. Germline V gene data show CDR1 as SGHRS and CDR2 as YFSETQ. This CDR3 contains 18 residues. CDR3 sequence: CASIWGNTGQANTGELFF. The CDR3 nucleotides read TGCGCCAGCATCTGGGGGAATACAGGACAGGCGAACACCGGGGAGCTGTTTTTT.

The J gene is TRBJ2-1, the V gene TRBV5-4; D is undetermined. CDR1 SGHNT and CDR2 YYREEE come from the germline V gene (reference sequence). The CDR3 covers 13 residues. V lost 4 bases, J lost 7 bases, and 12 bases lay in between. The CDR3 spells CASSKRHANEQFF. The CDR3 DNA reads TGTGCCAGCAGCAAGAGGCACGCGAATGAGCAGTTCTTC.

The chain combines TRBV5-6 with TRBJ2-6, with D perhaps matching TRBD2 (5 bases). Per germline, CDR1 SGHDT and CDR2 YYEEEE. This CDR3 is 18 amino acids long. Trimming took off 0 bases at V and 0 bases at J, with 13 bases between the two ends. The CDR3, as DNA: TGTGCCAGCAGCTTGGGAGGCGGACTTAACTCTGGGGCCAACGTCCTGACTTTC. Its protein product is CASSLGGGLNSGANVLTF.

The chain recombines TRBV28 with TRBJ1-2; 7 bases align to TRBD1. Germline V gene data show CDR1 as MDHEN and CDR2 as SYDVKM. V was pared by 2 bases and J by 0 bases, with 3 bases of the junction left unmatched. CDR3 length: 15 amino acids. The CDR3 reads CASSLGQGANYGYTF. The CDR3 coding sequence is TGTGCCAGCAGTTTAGGGCAGGGGGCTAACTATGGCTACACCTTC.

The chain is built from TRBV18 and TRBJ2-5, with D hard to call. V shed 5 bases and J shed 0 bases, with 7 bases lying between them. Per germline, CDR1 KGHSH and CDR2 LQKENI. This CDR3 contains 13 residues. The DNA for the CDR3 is TGTGCCAGCTCATTGGGCGACCAAGAGACCCAGTACTTC. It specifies CASSLGDQETQYF.

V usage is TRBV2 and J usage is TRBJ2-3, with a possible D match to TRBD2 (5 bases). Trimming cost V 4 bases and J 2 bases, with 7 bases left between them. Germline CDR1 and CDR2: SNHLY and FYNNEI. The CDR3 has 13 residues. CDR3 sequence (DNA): TGTGCCAGCAGTGGGGAGAACACAGATACGCAGTATTTT. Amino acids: CASSGENTDTQYF.

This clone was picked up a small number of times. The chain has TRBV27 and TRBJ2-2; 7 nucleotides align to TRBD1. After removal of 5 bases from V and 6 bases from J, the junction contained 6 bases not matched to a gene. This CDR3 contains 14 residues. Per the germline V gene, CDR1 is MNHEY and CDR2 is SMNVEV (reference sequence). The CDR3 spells CASSPRQGAGELFF. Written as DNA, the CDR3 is TGTGCCAGCAGTCCCCGACAGGGCGCCGGGGAGCTGTTTTTT.

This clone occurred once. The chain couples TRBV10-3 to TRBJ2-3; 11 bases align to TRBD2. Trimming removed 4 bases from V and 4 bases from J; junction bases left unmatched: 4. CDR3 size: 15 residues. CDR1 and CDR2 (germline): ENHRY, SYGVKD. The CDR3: CAISGLAGGPDTQYF. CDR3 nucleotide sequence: TGTGCCATCAGTGGTCTAGCGGGAGGTCCAGATACGCAGTATTTT.

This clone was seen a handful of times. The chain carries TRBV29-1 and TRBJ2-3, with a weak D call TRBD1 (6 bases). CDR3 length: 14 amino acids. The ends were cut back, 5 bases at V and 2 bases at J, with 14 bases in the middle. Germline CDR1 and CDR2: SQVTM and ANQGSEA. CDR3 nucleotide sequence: TGCAGCGTTAAGTCTGGACAGTCCACAGATACGCAGTATTTT. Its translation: CSVKSGQSTDTQYF.

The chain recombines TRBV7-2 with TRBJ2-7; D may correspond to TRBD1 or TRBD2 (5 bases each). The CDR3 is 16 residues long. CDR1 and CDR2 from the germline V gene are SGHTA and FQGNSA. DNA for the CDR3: TGTGCTACGAACGGGGCCGGGTCCCAGGGCTCCTACGAGCAGTACTTC. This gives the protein CATNGAGSQGSYEQYF.